Below are 12 T cell receptor beta chains sequenced from a single sample in a study of T cell responses to AZD1222 COVID-19 vaccine. Assay: immunoSEQ multiplex PCR; the TCRdb copy retains only in-frame clones and omits some. The sample lists approximately 120,000 clones; roughly 88% were seen once. This specimen was peripheral blood, taken 28 days after the second AZD1222 dose. These TCRs come from an adult who received the AZD1222 COVID-19 vaccine.

The rearrangement joins TRBV11-2 to TRBJ2-7; 9 bases are shared with TRBD1. The CDR3 extends over 13 amino acids. Unmatched junction bases numbered 6, after V lost 0 bases and J lost 12 bases. Germline V gives CDR1 SGHAT, CDR2 FQNNGV. CDR3 sequence reads: CASSLDQGTGPYF. CDR3 nucleotides: TGTGCCAGCAGCTTAGATCAGGGGACAGGGCCGTACTTC.

The chain combines TRBV27 with TRBJ2-1; 15 bases align to TRBD2. This CDR3 has 15 residues. J gave up 7 bases and V 7 bases, and 5 bases lay outside the gene matches. Germline lookup yields CDR1 MNHEY and CDR2 SMNVEV (reference sequence). The CDR3 nucleotides are TGTGCCAGCACCGGACTAGCGGGGGGGGAGAATGAGCAGTTCTTC. It specifies CASTGLAGGENEQFF.

This sequence joins TRBV4-3 and TRBJ1-1, with D unresolved. CDR3 length: 14 amino acids. Trimming removed 0 bases from V and 6 bases from J, with 11 bases in between. CDR1 LGHNA and CDR2 YSLEER come from the germline V gene. The CDR3 sequence: CASSQEWGFSEAFF. For the CDR3, the DNA is TGCGCCAGCAGCCAAGAATGGGGTTTCTCTGAAGCTTTCTTT.

This chain uses TRBV4-3 with TRBJ1-2; 10 bases fit TRBD1. CDR1 is LGHNA, CDR2 YSLEER, per germline. The junction had 9 bases not matched to a gene; V was cut back by 4 bases and J by 7 bases. The CDR3 has 15 residues. CDR3 sequence reads: CASSPRRDRGPGYTF. The DNA of the CDR3 is TGCGCCAGCAGCCCACGGAGGGACAGGGGACCTGGCTACACCTTC.

The gene calls are TRBV29-1 and TRBJ2-5; D remains unclear. CDR3 length equals 13 residues. V lost 0 bases, J lost 6 bases, and 11 bases lay in between. Germline V CDR1 and CDR2: SQVTM, ANQGSEA. The CDR3 loop reads CSVEDGPQKTQYF. In nucleotides, the CDR3 is TGCAGCGTTGAAGACGGTCCCCAGAAGACCCAGTACTTC.

The chain uses TRBV6-1 and TRBJ2-1, with 8 bases that match TRBD1. CDR1 MNHNS and CDR2 SASEGT come from the germline V gene. This CDR3 contains 15 residues. The V and J ends lost 2 bases and 3 bases, in that order; junction bases with no gene match: 3. The CDR3 bases are TGTGCCAGCAGTGAAAGTACAGGGGGCTACAATGAGCAGTTCTTC. Encoded protein: CASSESTGGYNEQFF.

This chain connects TRBV21-1 to TRBJ1-2. TRBV21-1 is termed a pseudogene. This CDR3 is built from 14 residues. CDR3 sequence reads: CASSKTRGIYGYTF. DNA for the CDR3: TGTGCCAGCAGCAAAACCCGGGGGATCTATGGCTACACCTTC.

V is TRBV5-1 and J is TRBJ1-2; D call uncertain. This CDR3 has 13 residues. The V end lost 4 bases, the J end lost 5 bases, and 12 bases lay between the germline ends. CDR1 and CDR2 (germline): SGHRS, YFSETQ. CDR3 in amino acids: CASSDGMGYGYTF. The CDR3 DNA reads as TGCGCCAGCAGCGATGGGATGGGGTATGGCTACACCTTC.

CDR3 region: CASSIGGVDQPQHF. DNA of the CDR3: TGTGCCAGTAGTATAGGAGGGGTTGATCAGCCCCAGCATTTT. The rearrangement joins TRBV19 to TRBJ1-5, with D maybe TRBD1 (5 bases). V lost 1 base to trimming and J lost 5 bases, with 9 bases between them. Germline V gene data show CDR1 as LNHDA and CDR2 as SQIVND (reference sequence). CDR3 length: 14 residues.

The rearrangement links TRBV7-3 to TRBJ1-3; D gene unclear. This CDR3 comprises 15 residues. V was trimmed by 0 bases and J by 0 bases, leaving 6 bases between them. Germline-derived CDR1 and CDR2 are SGHTA and FQGTGA. CDR3 sequence reads: CASSLTTSSGNTIYF. CDR3 bases: TGTGCCAGCAGCTTAACTACTAGCTCTGGAAACACCATATATTTT.

This clone was observed a few times. The rearrangement joins TRBV7-9 to TRBJ2-1; D might be TRBD2 (6 bases). Germline values: CDR1 SEHNR, CDR2 FQNEAQ (reference sequence). V was pared by 5 bases and J by 6 bases, with 14 bases between. The CDR3 extends over 14 amino acids. CDR3 in amino acids: CASSPGGSGNEQFF. In DNA, the CDR3 is TGTGCCAGCAGCCCCGGTGGTAGCGGCAATGAGCAGTTCTTC.

This sequence joins TRBV18 and TRBJ2-1, with 10 bases lining up with TRBD2. The CDR3 has 16 residues. In germline, CDR1 is KGHSH, CDR2 LQKENI. V gave up 6 bases and J gave up 4 bases; unmatched junction bases: 9. The CDR3 reads CASSLAGDNLYNEQFF. Written as DNA, the CDR3 is TGTGCCAGCTCCCTAGCGGGAGACAATTTATACAATGAGCAGTTCTTC.